Below are 31 T cell receptor beta chains sequenced from a single sample in a study of human thymus T cells. Assay: immunoSEQ multiplex PCR; the TCRdb copy retains only in-frame clones and omits some. This sample has under 70,000 clones, with around 94% found just once. Sequencing used blood. The receptor set was obtained from a boy younger than two with a congenital heart defect but otherwise immunologically healthy.

The chain has TRBV6-5 and TRBJ2-5, with D uncertain. The CDR3 loop spans 14 amino acids. Between the trimmed V and J ends, which lost 6 bases and 0 bases, there was a span of 11 bases. Per the germline V gene, CDR1 is MNHEY and CDR2 is SVGAGI. CDR3 in DNA: TGTGCCAGCAGCTCTTATGTGTACCAAGAGACCCAGTACTTC. Translation gives CASSSYVYQETQYF.

This chain links TRBV2 with TRBJ2-3, with D tentatively TRBD2 (5 bases). The V end lost 2 bases, the J end lost 1 base, and 10 bases lay between the germline ends. This CDR3 comprises 15 residues. Germline lookup yields CDR1 SNHLY and CDR2 FYNNEI. In nucleotides, the CDR3 is TGTGCCAGCAGTGAACGTCAGAGGGGCACAGATACGCAGTATTTT. This sequence encodes CASSERQRGTDTQYF.

Written as DNA, the CDR3 is TGTGCCAGCAGCTTAGGAAGCCCTGTGGCTTTCTTT. Translating gives CASSLGSPVAFF. The chain has TRBV7-9 and TRBJ1-1; D uncertain. CDR3 size: 12 residues. With 1 base removed from V and 11 bases from J, the gap between germline ends came to 11 bases. Germline V gene sequence: CDR1 SEHNR, CDR2 FQNEAQ (reference sequence). The full variable domain, rest sourced from reference TRBV7-9 and TRBJ1-1, is DTGVSQNPRHKITKRGQNVTFRCDPISEHNRLYWYRQTLGQGPEFLTYFQNEAQLEKSRLLSDRFSAERPKGSFSTLEIQRTEQGDSAMYLCASSLGSPVAFFGQGTRLTVV.

This chain links TRBV21-1 with TRBJ1-1; the table calls TRBD1, which could not be checked here. TRBV21-1 constitutes a pseudogene. The CDR3 runs to 16 residues. CDR3 protein: CASSKGRRTGNSEAFF. In nucleotides, the CDR3 is TGTGCCAGCAGCAAAGGCCGTCGGACAGGGAACAGTGAAGCTTTCTTT.

The rearrangement joins TRBV30 to TRBJ2-3; D might be TRBD2 (7 bases). The length of the CDR3 is 15 residues. V was trimmed by 3 bases and J by 14 bases, leaving 27 bases between them. Germline V gives CDR1 GTSNPN, CDR2 SVGIG (reference sequence). Here the CDR3 DNA reads TGTGCCTGGAGCCCTGGGGGGGCGGGGCCGTTACGGCCGTATTTT. Its protein product is CAWSPGGAGPLRPYF.

Only one count was recorded for this clone. V is TRBV9 and J is TRBJ2-5; 9 nucleotides align to TRBD2. The CDR3 contains 15 residues. Trimming cost V 4 bases and J 6 bases; bases outside gene matches: 10. The germline V gene encodes CDR1 SGDLS and CDR2 YYNGEE. The CDR3 spells CASSTDSGGLKTQYF. The CDR3 nucleotides are TGTGCCAGCAGCACCGATAGCGGGGGTTTAAAGACCCAGTACTTC.

The chain is built from TRBV4-2 and TRBJ1-1; weak D call: TRBD1 (6 bases). V lost 1 base to trimming and J lost 0 bases, with 18 bases between them. This CDR3 is built from 18 residues. Germline V gene lookup returns CDR1 LGHNA and CDR2 YNFKEQ. The CDR3 region is CASSQVDTWTAMNTEAFF. The DNA for the CDR3 is TGTGCCAGCAGCCAAGTCGATACTTGGACAGCCATGAACACTGAAGCTTTCTTT.

This sequence joins TRBV18 and TRBJ2-3, with TRBD1 as a possible D gene (5 bases). Germline V gives CDR1 KGHSH, CDR2 LQKENI. The V and J ends lost 0 bases and 4 bases respectively, with 5 bases between them. This CDR3 comprises 13 residues. CDR3 sequence reads: CASSPPTADTQYF. CDR3 nucleotide sequence: TGTGCCAGCTCACCACCGACAGCAGATACGCAGTATTTT.

The J gene is TRBJ2-7, the V gene TRBV2; 8 nucleotides agree with TRBD2. Trimming took 4 bases from V and 1 from J; bases not matched to a gene: 3. The CDR3 is 14 amino acids. The V gene's germline CDR1 is SNHLY and CDR2 FYNNEI. The CDR3 here is CASSVSGKSYEQYF. CDR3 DNA: TGTGCCAGCAGTGTTAGCGGGAAGTCCTACGAGCAGTACTTC.

The rearrangement uses TRBV27 and TRBJ2-1; 14 nucleotides match TRBD2. CDR1 is MNHEY and CDR2 is SMNVEV in the germline V gene (reference sequence). Unmatched junction bases numbered 12, after V lost 4 bases and J lost 4 bases. The CDR3 sequence is 19 residues long. The CDR3 loop is CASSSRGLAGALGYNEQFF. CDR3 DNA: TGTGCCAGCAGTTCTAGGGGACTAGCGGGAGCACTGGGGTACAATGAGCAGTTCTTC.

The rearrangement uses TRBV2 and TRBJ1-1; the D is unclear. The CDR3 is made up of 10 amino acids. The germline CDR1 and CDR2 sequences are SNHLY and FYNNEI. With 2 bases removed from V and 10 bases from J, the gap between germline ends came to 5 bases. The DNA for the CDR3 is TGTGCCAGCAGTGAACTTGGAGCTTTCTTT. Its translation is CASSELGAFF.

The rearrangement joins TRBV7-2 to TRBJ2-7, with TRBD1 matching 10 bases. V was pared by 1 base and J by 2 bases, with 5 bases of the junction left unmatched. CDR1 and CDR2 (germline): SGHTA, FQGNSA. The CDR3 totals 16 residues. CDR3 in amino acids: CASSLGGQGRTYEQYF. CDR3 coding DNA: TGTGCCAGCAGCTTAGGGGGACAGGGGAGGACCTACGAGCAGTACTTC.

This clone has only one observation. The same CDR3 also results from other DNA sequences found in this sample. The gene calls are TRBV4-1 and TRBJ2-7, with 10 bases that match TRBD2. The CDR3 length is 16 residues. The germline V gene has CDR1 MGHRA and CDR2 YSYEKL. V was clipped by 0 bases and J by 2 bases; unmatched bases: 4. This CDR3 is CASSQDVTSGTYEQYF. CDR3 in DNA: TGCGCCAGCAGCCAAGACGTCACTAGCGGGACCTACGAGCAGTACTTC.

The chain uses TRBV11-2 and TRBJ2-7; 7 nucleotides align to TRBD2. This CDR3 is built from 19 residues. The junction had 28 bases not matched to a gene; V was cut back by 6 bases and J by 8 bases. Germline V CDR1 and CDR2: SGHAT, FQNNGV. The chain's CDR3 is CASSKLVSIWTRDLLKQYF. CDR3 coding DNA: TGTGCCAGCAGTAAGCTCGTTTCAATTTGGACTAGGGACCTCCTAAAGCAGTACTTC. Drawing the rest from reference TRBV11-2 and TRBJ2-7, the complete variable domain is EAGVAQSPRYKIIEKRQSVAFWCNPISGHATLYWYQQILGQGPKLLIQFQNNGVVDDSQLPKDRFSAERLKGVDSTLKIQPAKLEDSAVYLCASSKLVSIWTRDLLKQYFGPGTRLTVT.

This clone has only one observation. This chain links TRBV7-6 with TRBJ2-7; D call uncertain. CDR1 SGHVS and CDR2 FNYEAQ come from the germline V gene. The V gene lost 0 bases and the J gene lost 2 bases, with 11 bases spanning the gap. The CDR3 covers 15 residues. The CDR3 DNA is TGTGCCAGCAGCTTAGCCCCCACAGCGACCTACGAGCAGTACTTC. Protein sequence: CASSLAPTATYEQYF.

The rearrangement joins TRBV5-1 to TRBJ1-4; 8 bases are a match to TRBD1. CDR1 and CDR2 from the germline V gene are SGHRS and YFSETQ. Losses at the gene ends were 5 bases for V and 7 bases for J; bases not matched to a gene: 10. This CDR3 has 15 amino acids. In DNA form, the CDR3 reads TGCGCCAGCAGTATCGGACAGGGAAGTAGTGAAAAACTGTTTTTT. Translated: CASSIGQGSSEKLFF.

This clone was counted a single time. This chain uses TRBV19 with TRBJ1-5, with 7 positions matching TRBD1. J was trimmed by 7 bases and V by 2 bases; bases with no gene match: 11. This CDR3 region has 16 residues. Germline V lookup: CDR1 LNHDA, CDR2 SQIVND (reference sequence). CDR3 sequence (DNA): TGTGCCAGTAGTATACTCTTCAGACAGGGTTGGCAGCCCCAGCATTTT. Translation gives CASSILFRQGWQPQHF.

This sequence joins TRBV7-9 and TRBJ1-2, with unresolved D. This CDR3 spans 14 amino acids. The germline V gene has CDR1 SEHNR and CDR2 FQNEAQ (reference sequence). Trimming removed 5 bases at V and 5 bases at J, with 15 bases between. CDR3 nucleotides: TGTGCCAGCAGCCCCCCAGGATTCGGTTATGGCTACACCTTC. Its protein product is CASSPPGFGYGYTF.

The chain links TRBV11-2 to TRBJ1-4; TRBD1 aligns across 10 bases. Unmatched junction bases numbered 13, after V lost 7 bases and J lost 8 bases. Germline CDR1 and CDR2: SGHAT and FQNNGV. The CDR3 length is 16 residues. This CDR3 reads CASTNFTDRGREKLFF. The CDR3 coding sequence is TGTGCCAGCACCAATTTCACCGACAGGGGGCGGGAAAAACTGTTTTTT. The variable domain in full, completed from reference TRBV11-2 and TRBJ1-4, reads EAGVAQSPRYKIIEKRQSVAFWCNPISGHATLYWYQQILGQGPKLLIQFQNNGVVDDSQLPKDRFSAERLKGVDSTLKIQPAKLEDSAVYLCASTNFTDRGREKLFFGSGTQLSVL.

V usage is TRBV10-2 and J usage is TRBJ2-2; TRBD1 aligns across 7 bases. The V gene end was trimmed by 6 bases and the J gene end by 2 bases; junction bases not matched to a gene: 6. The length of the CDR3 is 15 residues. Germline assignment: CDR1 WSHSY and CDR2 SAAADI. The CDR3 loop is CASRRQGDNTGELFF. For the CDR3, the DNA is TGCGCCAGCAGGCGACAGGGTGACAACACCGGGGAGCTGTTTTTT.

The CDR3 nucleotides read TGTGCCAGCAGCTTAGATACACGCAATGAGCAGTTCTTC. Translating it yields CASSLDTRNEQFF. J is TRBJ2-1 and V is TRBV13; D gene unclear. Trimming removed 1 base from V and 6 bases from J, with 7 bases in between. CDR1 is PRHDT and CDR2 is FYEKMQ in the germline V gene (reference sequence). The CDR3 is 13 amino acids.

A single count supports this clone. The rearrangement joins TRBV19 to TRBJ1-1; a weak D match, TRBD1 (5 bases). CDR1 and CDR2 (germline): LNHDA, SQIVND (reference sequence). Trimming stripped 5 bases from V and 1 base from J, with 11 bases between. CDR3 size: 14 residues. Here the CDR3 reads CASSLGRSNTEAFF. CDR3 nucleotide sequence: TGTGCCAGTAGTCTGGGACGGTCGAACACTGAAGCTTTCTTT.

The gene calls are TRBV28 and TRBJ2-7, with D hard to call. The V gene lost 3 bases and the J gene lost 4 bases, with 10 bases spanning the gap. Germline V gene data show CDR1 as MDHEN and CDR2 as SYDVKM. This CDR3 comprises 13 residues. In DNA, the CDR3 is TGTGCCAGCAGTTTTGAATCCCCGTACGAGCAGTACTTC. Protein sequence: CASSFESPYEQYF.

The chain combines TRBV5-1 with TRBJ2-1; D is possibly TRBD2 (5 bases). Germline CDR1 and CDR2: SGHRS and YFSETQ. The ends were cut back, 0 bases at V and 9 bases at J, with 7 bases in the middle. CDR3 size: 12 residues. The CDR3 reads CASSLDAGEQFF. The DNA of the CDR3 is TGCGCCAGCAGCTTGGATGCGGGTGAGCAGTTCTTC.

This rearrangement joins TRBV2 to TRBJ2-3; D call uncertain. V lost 4 bases to trimming and J lost 4 bases, with 9 bases between them. Germline V gene data show CDR1 as SNHLY and CDR2 as FYNNEI. This CDR3 is 13 amino acids long. This chain's CDR3 is CASSVSGPDTQYF. Here the CDR3 DNA reads TGTGCCAGCAGTGTATCGGGCCCAGATACGCAGTATTTT.

The gene calls are TRBV11-3 and TRBJ2-1; 11 bases fit TRBD2. Germline CDR1 reads SGHNT; CDR2 reads YENEEA. V lost 2 bases and J lost 5; bases outside the gene matches: 11. This CDR3 comprises 18 residues. Here the CDR3 reads CASSLSFLGLAGNNEQFF. CDR3 DNA sequence: TGTGCCAGCAGCTTATCATTTTTAGGACTAGCGGGCAACAATGAGCAGTTCTTC. The variable domain in full, with the rest retrieved from reference TRBV11-3 and TRBJ2-1, is EAGVVQSPRYKIIEKKQPVAFWCNPISGHNTLYWYLQNLGQGPELLIRYENEEAVDDSQLPKDRFSAERLKGVDSTLKIQPAELGDSAVYLCASSLSFLGLAGNNEQFFGPGTRLTVL.

The chain couples TRBV9 to TRBJ2-2; D may be TRBD2 (6 bases). V was cut by 2 bases and J by 2 bases, with 13 bases left in between. This CDR3 spans 16 amino acids. CDR1 SGDLS and CDR2 YYNGEE come from the germline V gene. CDR3 in amino acids: CASSVGSSTNTGELFF. CDR3 DNA sequence: TGTGCCAGCAGCGTCGGGAGTTCCACTAACACCGGGGAGCTGTTTTTT.

Here the CDR3 reads CASSLRTGITGELFF. The CDR3, as DNA: TGTGCCAGCAGCCTACGTACAGGGATTACCGGGGAGCTGTTTTTT. This chain uses TRBV11-2 with TRBJ2-2; tentative D call: TRBD1 (6 bases). The germline V gene encodes CDR1 SGHAT and CDR2 FQNNGV. The length of the CDR3 is 15 residues. Deletions cut 5 bases from V and 5 bases from J, with 15 bases between.

This chain joins TRBV7-9 and TRBJ2-7, with unresolved D. CDR1 is SEHNR, CDR2 FQNEAQ, per germline (reference sequence). This CDR3 is built from 11 residues. The V end was cut by 1 base, the J end by 6 bases, with 4 bases between. The CDR3: CASSLGIEQYF. DNA of the CDR3: TGTGCCAGCAGCTTAGGGATCGAGCAGTACTTC.

The chain is built from TRBV7-2 and TRBJ1-2; no firm D call. Per germline, CDR1 SGHTA and CDR2 FQGNSA. With 2 bases removed from V and 3 bases from J, the gap between germline ends came to 7 bases. CDR3 length equals 13 residues. The CDR3 here is CASSLLAYYGYTF. In DNA, the CDR3 is TGTGCCAGCAGCTTATTGGCCTACTATGGCTACACCTTC.

This clone was recorded once. The chain combines TRBV4-2 with TRBJ2-5, with 9 bases identical to TRBD1. V trimming: 2 bases; J trimming: 2 bases; junction bases outside the gene matches: 9. Germline V gene lookup returns CDR1 LGHNA and CDR2 YNFKEQ. The CDR3 runs to 17 residues. CDR3 nucleotide sequence: TGTGCCAGCAGCCAATATGGACAGGGGATCGTGCAAGAGACCCAGTACTTC. This codes for CASSQYGQGIVQETQYF.